Sequencing of this T cell receptor beta chain was carried out in a study of beta chain features in type 1 diabetes. Study-level results: Shorter TCRB CDR3s, moderately but significantly so, were found in Type 1 diabetes patients in all four CD4+ subsets. Type 1 diabetes patients had fewer VDJ junction insertions and more deletions.

This CDR3 is 15 amino acids long. Germline assignment: CDR1 LNHDA and CDR2 SQIVND (reference sequence). V gave up 5 bases and J gave up 4 bases, with 17 bases separating them. Expressed TCRB transcripts were sequenced because the isolated RNA had all been reverse transcribed beforehand. The method was immunoSEQ multiplex PCR; TCRdb's version includes in-frame clones alone and lacks a portion of them. Of about 370,000 clones detected, about 10% appear once; the ten largest clones hold about 0.63%. In its sample, this clone was seen a few times. Its specificity is unknown. The receptor comes from a man younger than 45 with type 1 diabetes. The sample consisted of central memory CD4+ T cells from blood. This chain connects TRBV19 to TRBJ2-5; D may be TRBD2 (7 bases). CDR3 in DNA: TGTGCCAGTAGTTTAGGGGGAGGGGGAGGAGAGACCCAGTACTTC. Translating it yields CASSLGGGGGETQYF. Using reference TRBV19 and TRBJ2-5 for the parts outside the CDR3, the full variable domain is DGGITQSPKYLFRKEGQNVTLSCEQNLNHDAMYWYRQDPGQGLRLIYYSQIVNDFQKGDIAEGYSVSREKKESFPLTVTSAQKNPTAFYLCASSLGGGGGETQYFGPGTRLLVL.